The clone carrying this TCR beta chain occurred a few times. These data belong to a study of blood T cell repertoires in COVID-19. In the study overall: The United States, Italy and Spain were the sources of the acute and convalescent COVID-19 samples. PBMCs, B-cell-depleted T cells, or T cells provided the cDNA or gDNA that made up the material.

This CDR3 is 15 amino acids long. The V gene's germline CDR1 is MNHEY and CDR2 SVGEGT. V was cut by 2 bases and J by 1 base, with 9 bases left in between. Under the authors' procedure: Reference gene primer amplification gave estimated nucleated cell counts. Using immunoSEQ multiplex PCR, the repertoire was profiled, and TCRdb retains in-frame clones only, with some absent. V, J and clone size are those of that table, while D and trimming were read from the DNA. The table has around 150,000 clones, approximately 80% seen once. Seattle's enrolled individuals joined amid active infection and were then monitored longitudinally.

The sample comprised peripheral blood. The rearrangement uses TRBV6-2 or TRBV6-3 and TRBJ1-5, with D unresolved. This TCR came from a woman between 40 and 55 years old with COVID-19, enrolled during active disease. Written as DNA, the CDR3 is TGTGCCAGCAGTTACGTTGAGAGAAGCAATCAGCCCCAGCATTTT. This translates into CASSYVERSNQPQHF.